This TCR beta chain came from a study of blood T cell repertoires in COVID-19. Sequencing was performed with immunoSEQ multiplex PCR; in TCRdb, only in-frame clones are kept and a portion is missing. This table has some 250,000 clones, approximately 80% appearing once. The source material was peripheral blood. This receptor was identified in a woman under 30 with acute or convalescent COVID-19.

The CDR3 loop reads CASSPDSGQVHEAFF. The CDR3 DNA is TGTGCCAGCAGTCCAGACTCGGGACAGGTCCATGAAGCTTTCTTT. The chain combines TRBV6-6 with TRBJ1-1; 8 bases match TRBD1. In germline, CDR1 is MNHNY, CDR2 SVGAGI (reference sequence). The J segment lost 7 bases and the V segment lost 5 bases, leaving 12 bases of the junction unmatched. The CDR3 runs 15 residues.